This paragraph covers one T cell receptor beta chain sequence. There is no known antigen for this receptor. Nothing much larger sits one base from this clone, and base qualities are not available. The sample originates from a study of graft-versus-host responses after intestinal transplantation (dated by TCRdb to 2020 to 2022). Regarding the study in general: The transplants that recipients received were multivisceral, liver-intestinal, or isolated intestinal. Every recipient was given anti-thymocyte globulin induction, followed by around three years of maintenance tacrolimus and steroids. Bulk TCR-beta CDR3 sequencing was used to track graft-versus-host and host-versus-graft alloreactive T cell clones in the graft, circulation and bone marrow after intestinal transplantation. To identify alloreactive clones, pre-transplant mixed lymphocyte reaction products were sequenced and then compared with unstimulated pre-transplant donor and recipient T cells. The cohort enrolled about 23 intestinal transplant recipients, one of whom was a retransplant, and a few patients without pretransplant specimens were excluded. Donor T cell macrochimerism was defined as a peak of at least 4% donor T cells among recipient peripheral blood mononuclear cells. Samples from a few later patients were sequenced in-house on an Illumina MiSeq with MiXCR processing rather than by the commercial service.

Broad study findings and their caveats: Patients with donor T cell macrochimerism had high GvH to HvG T cell clonal ratios in their allografts. GvH clones turned up in recipient bone marrow, with some appearing earlier in ileal mucosa or blood, a pattern consistent with an intestinal mucosal origin. Early after transplant, peak levels of circulating GvH clones were associated with declines in HvG clones. The conclusions were limited by the relatively low number and heterogeneity of the intestinal transplant patients.

From a lookup of the germline V gene (reference sequence), CDR1 and CDR2 are GTSNPN and SVGIG. The germline V end is reduced by 5 bases and the J end by 9 bases; junction bases left unmatched: 13. Reading from cysteine to phenylalanine, the CDR3 counts 14 amino acids. The retained sequence is limited to the CDR3, 42 bases, with the frame set at the first base. Read against the paper, the sample's time point label means: cells obtained before transplantation from donor or recipient. CD3+CD4+ and CD3+CD8+ populations were FACS-sorted from unstimulated pre-transplant donor and recipient cells taken from spleen or lymph nodes. Preparation of the library involved the immunoSEQ multiplex PCR assay. In most patients, genomic DNA was isolated using the Qiagen DNeasy Blood and Tissue Kit and sent frozen to Adaptive Biotechnologies for TCR sequencing. For most patients, genomic DNA was subjected to high-throughput TCR-beta CDR3 sequencing by Adaptive Biotechnologies. The source study handled its data this way. TCR sequencing data for over 15 patients were retrieved from Adaptive's ImmunoSEQ software; a few other patients were processed with MiXCR and VDJtools. To correct CD4 versus CD8 sorting errors, any sequence found in both subsets at a frequency ratio below 5:1 was removed. CDR3 nucleotide sequences shared between donor and recipient were removed because their origin could not be assigned. To be classed as alloreactive, a clone needed at least 2-fold expansion over unstimulated cells and a minimum CFSE-low frequency of 0.002% (template counts) or 0.001% (read counts). Clones were considered mappable if detected in sequenced pre-transplant spleen, lymph node, or MLR CFSE-low populations of the donor or recipient. The cumulative frequency of alloreactive clones was calculated as a percentage of all sequences, weighted by copy number. TCRdb retrieved this table from immuneACCESS and kept in-frame rearrangements only. Not all clones are present; in checked studies, unresolved V genes account for under half, and no reason is known for the remainder. V, J and clone size were drawn from that table, and D and trimming were deduced from the DNA. The sample table lists under 140,000 clones, around 93% of them with a count of one. The biggest ten clones account for 0.4% to 0.55% of the sample.

This clonotype originated in a human donor who received an intestinal transplant. Sequenced material: unstimulated CD8+ T cells sorted from spleen or lymph node cells, taken before intestinal transplant. The sequence links TRBV30 to TRBJ1-3, and 7 bases in between align with TRBD1. The DNA sequence follows: TGTGCCTGGGGCACCGGGACAGCGGATTCCACCATATATTTT. This is translated as CAWGTGTADSTIYF.